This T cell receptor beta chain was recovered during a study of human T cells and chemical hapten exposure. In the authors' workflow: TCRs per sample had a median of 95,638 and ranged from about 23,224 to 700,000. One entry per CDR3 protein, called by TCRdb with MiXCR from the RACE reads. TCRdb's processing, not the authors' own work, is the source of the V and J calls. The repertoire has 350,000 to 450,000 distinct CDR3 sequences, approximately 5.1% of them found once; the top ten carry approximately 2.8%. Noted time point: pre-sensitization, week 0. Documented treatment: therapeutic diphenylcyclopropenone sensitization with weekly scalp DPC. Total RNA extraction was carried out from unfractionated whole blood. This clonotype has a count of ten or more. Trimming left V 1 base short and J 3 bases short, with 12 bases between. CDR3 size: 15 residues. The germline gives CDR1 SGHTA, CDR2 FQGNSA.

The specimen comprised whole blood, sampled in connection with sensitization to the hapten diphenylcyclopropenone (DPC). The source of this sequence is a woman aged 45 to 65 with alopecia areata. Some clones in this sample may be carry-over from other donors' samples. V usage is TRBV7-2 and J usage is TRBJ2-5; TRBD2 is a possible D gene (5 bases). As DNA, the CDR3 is TGTGCCAGCAGCTTAGGACGGCTAGCCGAAGAGACCCAGTACTTC. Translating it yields CASSLGRLAEETQYF. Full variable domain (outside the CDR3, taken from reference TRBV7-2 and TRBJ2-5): GAGVSQSPSNKVTEKGKDVELRCDPISGHTALYWYRQSLGQGLEFLIYFQGNSAPDKSGLPSDRFSAERTGGSVSTLTIQRTQQEDSAVYLCASSLGRLAEETQYFGPGTRLLVL.